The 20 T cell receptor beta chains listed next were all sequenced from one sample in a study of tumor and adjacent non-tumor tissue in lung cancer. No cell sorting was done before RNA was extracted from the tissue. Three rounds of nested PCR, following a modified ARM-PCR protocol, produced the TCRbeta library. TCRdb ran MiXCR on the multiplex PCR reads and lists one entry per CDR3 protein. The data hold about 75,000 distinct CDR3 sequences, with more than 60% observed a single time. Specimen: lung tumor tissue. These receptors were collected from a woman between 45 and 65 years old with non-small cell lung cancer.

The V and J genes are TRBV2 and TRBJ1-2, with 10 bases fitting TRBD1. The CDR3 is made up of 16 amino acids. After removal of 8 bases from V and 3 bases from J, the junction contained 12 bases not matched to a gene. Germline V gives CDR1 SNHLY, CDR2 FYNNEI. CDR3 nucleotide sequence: TGTGCCAGCCTACCGGGACAGGGGAGAGGAGACTATGGCTACACCTTC. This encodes CASLPGQGRGDYGYTF.

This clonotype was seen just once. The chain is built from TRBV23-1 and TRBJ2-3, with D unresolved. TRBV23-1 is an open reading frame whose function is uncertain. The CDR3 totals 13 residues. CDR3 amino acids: CVTVERISDTQYF. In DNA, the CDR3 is TGCGTCACAGTCGAACGAATATCAGATACGCAGTATTTT.

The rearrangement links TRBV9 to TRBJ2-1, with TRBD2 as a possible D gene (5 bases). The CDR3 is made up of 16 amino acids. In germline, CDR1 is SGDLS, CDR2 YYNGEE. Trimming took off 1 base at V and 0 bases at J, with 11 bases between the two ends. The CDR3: CASSVLGRGSYNEQFF. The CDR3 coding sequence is TGTGCCAGCAGCGTATTGGGGAGAGGCTCCTACAATGAGCAGTTCTTC. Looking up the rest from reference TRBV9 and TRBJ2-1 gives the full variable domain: DSGVTQTPKHLITATGQRVTLRCSPRSGDLSVYWYQQSLDQGLQFLIQYYNGEERAKGNILERFSAQQFPDLHSELNLSSLELGDSALYFCASSVLGRGSYNEQFFGPGTRLTVL.

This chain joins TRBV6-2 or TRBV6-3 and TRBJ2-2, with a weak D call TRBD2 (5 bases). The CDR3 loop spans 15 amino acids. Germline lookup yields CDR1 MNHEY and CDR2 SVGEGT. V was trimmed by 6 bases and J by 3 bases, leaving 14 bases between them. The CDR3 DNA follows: TGTGCCAGCAGACTAAAGGGAGTGGACACCGGGGAGCTGTTTTTT. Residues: CASRLKGVDTGELFF.

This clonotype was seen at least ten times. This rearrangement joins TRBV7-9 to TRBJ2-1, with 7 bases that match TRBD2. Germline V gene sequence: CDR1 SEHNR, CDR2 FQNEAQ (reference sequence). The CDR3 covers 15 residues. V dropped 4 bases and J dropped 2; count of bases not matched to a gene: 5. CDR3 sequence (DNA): TGTGCCAGCAGCTCGGGGACTACCACCTACAATGAGCAGTTCTTC. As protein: CASSSGTTTYNEQFF.

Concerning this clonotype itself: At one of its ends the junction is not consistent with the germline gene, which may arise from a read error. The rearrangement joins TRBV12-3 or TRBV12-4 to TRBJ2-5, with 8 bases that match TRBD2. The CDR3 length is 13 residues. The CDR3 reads CGSCRGRQGTQYF. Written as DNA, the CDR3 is TGTGGCAGCTGCCGCGGGAGGCAAGGGACCCAGTACTTC.

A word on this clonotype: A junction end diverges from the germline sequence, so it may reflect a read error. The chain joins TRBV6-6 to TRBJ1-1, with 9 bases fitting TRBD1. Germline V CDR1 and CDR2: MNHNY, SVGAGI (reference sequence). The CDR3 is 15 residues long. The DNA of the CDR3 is TGTGCCAGCAGTTTCCCGACAGGGGGTAACACAGAAGCTTTCTTT. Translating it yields CASSFPTGGNTEAFF.

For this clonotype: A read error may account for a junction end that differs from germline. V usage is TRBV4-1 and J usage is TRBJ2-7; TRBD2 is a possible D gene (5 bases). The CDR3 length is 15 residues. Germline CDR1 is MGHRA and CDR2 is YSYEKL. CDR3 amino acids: CTSSQGTNGIYEQYF. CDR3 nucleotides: TGCACCAGCAGCCAAGGCACTAACGGGATCTACGAGCAGTACTTC.

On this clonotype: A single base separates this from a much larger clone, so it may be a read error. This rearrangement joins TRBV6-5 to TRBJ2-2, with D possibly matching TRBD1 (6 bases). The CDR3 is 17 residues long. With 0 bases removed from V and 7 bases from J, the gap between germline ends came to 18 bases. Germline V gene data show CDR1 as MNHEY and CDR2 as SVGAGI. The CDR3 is CASSYSNRGYRNGELFF. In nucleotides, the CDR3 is TGTGCCAGCAGTTACTCGAATAGGGGGTATCGCAACGGGGAGCTGTTTTTT.

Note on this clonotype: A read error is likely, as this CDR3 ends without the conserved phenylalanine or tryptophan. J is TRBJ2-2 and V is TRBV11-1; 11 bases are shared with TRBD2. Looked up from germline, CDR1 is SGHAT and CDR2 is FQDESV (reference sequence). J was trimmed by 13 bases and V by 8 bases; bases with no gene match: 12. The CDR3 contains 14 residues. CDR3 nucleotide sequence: TGTGCCAGCGGCCTAGCGGGGGGCACCGAGGGGCTGTTTTAT. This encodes CASGLAGGTEGLFY.

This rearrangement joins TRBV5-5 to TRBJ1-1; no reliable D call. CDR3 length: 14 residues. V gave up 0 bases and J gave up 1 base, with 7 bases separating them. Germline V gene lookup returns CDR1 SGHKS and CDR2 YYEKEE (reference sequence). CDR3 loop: CASSLEDWNTEAFF. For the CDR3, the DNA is TGTGCCAGCAGCTTGGAGGACTGGAACACTGAAGCTTTCTTT.

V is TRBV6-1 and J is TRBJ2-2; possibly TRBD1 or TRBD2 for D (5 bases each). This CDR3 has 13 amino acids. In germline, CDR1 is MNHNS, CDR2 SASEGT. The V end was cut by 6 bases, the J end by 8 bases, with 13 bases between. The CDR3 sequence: CASSGTPYGELFF. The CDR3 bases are TGTGCCAGCAGCGGGACCCCTTATGGGGAGCTGTTTTTT.

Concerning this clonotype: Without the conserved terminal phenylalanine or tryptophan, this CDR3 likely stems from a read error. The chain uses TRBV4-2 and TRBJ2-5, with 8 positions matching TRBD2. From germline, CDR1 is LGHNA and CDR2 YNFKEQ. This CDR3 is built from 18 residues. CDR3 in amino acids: CATSQEGKLAVYQETQYV. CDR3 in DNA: TGTGCCACCAGCCAAGAAGGGAAACTAGCGGTGTACCAAGAGACCCAGTACGTC.

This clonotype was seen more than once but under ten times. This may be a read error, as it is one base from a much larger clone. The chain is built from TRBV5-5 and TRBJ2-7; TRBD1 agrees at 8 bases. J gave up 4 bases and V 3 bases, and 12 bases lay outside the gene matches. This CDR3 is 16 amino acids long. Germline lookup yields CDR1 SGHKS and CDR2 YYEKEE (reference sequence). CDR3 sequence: CASSSDLRDRTYEQYF. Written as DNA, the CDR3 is TGTGCCAGCAGCTCCGACCTCCGGGACAGGACGTACGAGCAGTACTTC.

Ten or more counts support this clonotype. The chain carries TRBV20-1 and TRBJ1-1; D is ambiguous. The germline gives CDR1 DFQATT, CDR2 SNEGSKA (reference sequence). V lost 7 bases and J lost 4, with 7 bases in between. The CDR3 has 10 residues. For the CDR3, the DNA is TGCAGTGTAGAGTTCACTGAAGCTTTCTTT. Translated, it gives CSVEFTEAFF.

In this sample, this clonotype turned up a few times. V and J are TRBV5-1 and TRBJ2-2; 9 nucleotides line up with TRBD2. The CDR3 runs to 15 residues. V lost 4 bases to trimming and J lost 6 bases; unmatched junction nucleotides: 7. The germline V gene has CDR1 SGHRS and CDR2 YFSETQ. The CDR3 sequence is CASSPAAGGAGELFF. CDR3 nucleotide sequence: TGCGCCAGCAGCCCGGCGGCGGGAGGGGCCGGGGAGCTGTTTTTT. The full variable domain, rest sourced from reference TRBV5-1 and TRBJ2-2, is KAGVTQTPRYLIKTRGQQVTLSCSPISGHRSVSWYQQTPGQGLQFLFEYFSETQRNKGNFPGRFSGRQFSNSRSEMNVSTLELGDSALYLCASSPAAGGAGELFFGEGSRLTVL.

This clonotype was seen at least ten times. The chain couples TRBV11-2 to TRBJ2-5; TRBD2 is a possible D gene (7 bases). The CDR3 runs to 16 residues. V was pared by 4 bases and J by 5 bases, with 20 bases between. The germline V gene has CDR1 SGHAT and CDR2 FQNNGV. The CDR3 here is CASSSTMGGPKETQYF. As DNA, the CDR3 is TGTGCCAGCAGCTCCACAATGGGGGGGCCAAAGGAGACCCAGTACTTC.

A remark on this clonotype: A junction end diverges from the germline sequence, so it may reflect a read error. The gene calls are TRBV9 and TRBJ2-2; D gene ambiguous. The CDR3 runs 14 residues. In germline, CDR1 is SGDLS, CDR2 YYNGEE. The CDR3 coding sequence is TGTGCCTGCAGCGTAGCAAGCCAGATCGGGGAGCTGTTTTTT. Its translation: CACSVASQIGELFF. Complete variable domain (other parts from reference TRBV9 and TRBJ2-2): DSGVTQTPKHLITATGQRVTLRCSPRSGDLSVYWYQQSLDQGLQFLIQYYNGEERAKGNILERFSAQQFPDLHSELNLSSLELGDSALYFCACSVASQIGELFFGEGSRLTVL.

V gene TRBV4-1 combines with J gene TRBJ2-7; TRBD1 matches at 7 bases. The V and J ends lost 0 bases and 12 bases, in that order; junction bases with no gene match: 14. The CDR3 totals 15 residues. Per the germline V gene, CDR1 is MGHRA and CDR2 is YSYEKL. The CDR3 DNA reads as TGCGCCAGCAGCCAAGATCAGGGACAGCACTACGATCCGTACTTC. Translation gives CASSQDQGQHYDPYF.

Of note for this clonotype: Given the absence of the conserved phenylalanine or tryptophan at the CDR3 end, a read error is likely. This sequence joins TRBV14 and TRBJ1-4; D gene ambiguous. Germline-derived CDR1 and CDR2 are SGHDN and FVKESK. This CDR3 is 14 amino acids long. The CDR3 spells CASRQDRAERKLFS. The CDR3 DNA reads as TGTGCCAGCCGCCAAGACCGCGCAGAGAGAAAACTGTTTTCT.